This is a list of T cell receptor beta chains from one sample in a study of response to subunit inactivated influenza vaccine. MiXCR, applied by TCRdb to the RT-PCR reads, yields one record per CDR3 protein. This sample yields about 500,000 distinct CDR3 sequences, of which approximately 7.2% are seen a single time; under 15% belongs to the top ten. The sample here was PBMCs from blood, taken around 25 months after vaccination. Receptors were obtained from a man aged 50 to 69 who received an inactivated influenza vaccine. Each CDR3 is given with its conserved first and last residue. The D gene is left open where the match is weak. Rows give clone size only sometimes, using once, few, many, or a class for an expanded clone.

v_call	d_call	clone_size	j_call	cdr3_aa	cdr3_nt
TRBV3-1	-	-	TRBJ1-1	CASSSRRGMNTEAFF	TGTGCCAGCAGCTCCCGACGGGGAATGAACACTGAAGCTTTCTTT
TRBV12-3/TRBV12-4	TRBD2	many	TRBJ2-1	CASSSISGRAIEQFF	TGTGCCAGCAGTTCTATTAGCGGGAGGGCCATTGAGCAGTTCTTC
TRBV19	-	-	TRBJ1-5	CASSIDGSNQPQHF	TGTGCCAGTAGTATAGATGGCAGCAATCAGCCCCAGCATTTT
TRBV10-3	-	few	TRBJ2-2	CAIRARQNTGELFF	TGTGCCATCCGTGCGAGACAGAACACCGGGGAGCTGTTTTTT
TRBV7-3	-	few	TRBJ2-1	CASSDYRVSYNEQFF	TGTGCCAGCAGCGATTACAGGGTCTCCTACAATGAGCAGTTCTTC
TRBV7-2	-	few	TRBJ2-7	CASSLARAEQYF	TGTGCCAGCAGCTTAGCTCGGGCAGAGCAGTACTTC
TRBV20-1	-	-	TRBJ2-2	CSAREGQGANTGELFF	TGCAGTGCTAGAGAAGGGCAGGGAGCGAACACCGGGGAGCTGTTTTTT
TRBV4-2	-	-	TRBJ1-5	CASSQGGFQPQHF	TGTGCCAGCAGCCAAGGAGGATTCCAGCCCCAGCATTTT
TRBV29-1	TRBD2	many	TRBJ2-3	CSVEGGTTQYF	TGCAGCGTGGAGGGAGGGACTACGCAGTATTTT
TRBV5-1	-	many	TRBJ2-7	CASSSDLGGGYEQYF	TGCGCCAGCAGCTCGGACTTAGGGGGTGGATACGAGCAGTACTTC
TRBV20-1	TRBD1	few	TRBJ2-1	CSASPRDRLYNEQFF	TGCAGTGCTAGCCCCCGGGACAGGCTCTACAATGAGCAGTTCTTC
TRBV12-3/TRBV12-4	TRBD2	few	TRBJ2-5	CASREKLAGEVESQYF	TGTGCCAGCAGAGAGAAACTAGCGGGTGAGGTGGAGTCCCAGTACTTC
TRBV7-2	TRBD1	medium-sized	TRBJ2-6	CASSNRGAGANVLTF	TGTGCCAGCAGCAACAGGGGTGCTGGGGCCAACGTCCTGACTTTC
TRBV4-2	TRBD2	-	TRBJ2-1	CASSQDGGLAQFF	TGTGCCAGCAGCCAAGATGGAGGACTAGCGCAGTTCTTC
TRBV6-2/TRBV6-3	TRBD2	-	TRBJ2-7	CASSVAGGHEQYF	TGTGCCAGCAGTGTCGCGGGGGGCCACGAGCAGTACTTC
TRBV18	-	-	TRBJ2-3	CASSPRTVHTDTQYF	TGTGCCAGCTCACCCAGGACAGTTCATACAGATACGCAGTATTTT
TRBV3-1	TRBD1	-	TRBJ2-4	CASSRAIPGQGAMVARNIQYF	TGTGCCAGCAGCCGCGCGATCCCGGGACAGGGGGCGATGGTAGCCAGAAACATTCAGTACTTC
TRBV5-1	TRBD2	many	TRBJ2-1	CASSPSGLAGYNEQFF	TGCGCCAGCAGCCCGAGCGGACTAGCGGGCTACAATGAGCAGTTCTTC
TRBV2	TRBD1	many	TRBJ2-7	CASSADRSSYEQYF	TGTGCCAGCAGTGCGGACAGGAGCTCCTACGAGCAGTACTTC
TRBV12-3/TRBV12-4	-	few	TRBJ1-2	CASSFTPRTNYGYTF	TGTGCCAGCAGTTTCACGCCTAGGACTAACTATGGCTACACCTTC
TRBV6-1	TRBD1	many	TRBJ1-5	CASSVGQGKPQHF	TGTGCCAGCAGTGTCGGACAGGGGAAGCCCCAGCATTTT
TRBV5-1	TRBD2	many	TRBJ2-7	CASSFGSGMHEQYF	TGCGCCAGCAGCTTTGGTAGCGGGATGCACGAGCAGTACTTC
TRBV5-5	-	-	TRBJ2-1	CAISSTVSSYNEQFF	TGTGCCATCAGCTCGACCGTGAGCTCCTACAATGAGCAGTTCTTC
TRBV12-3/TRBV12-4	TRBD2	-	TRBJ2-7	CASSVGFILAGGPGEQYF	TGTGCCAGCAGCGTAGGTTTTATTCTAGCGGGAGGGCCTGGGGAGCAGTACTTC
TRBV12-3/TRBV12-4	-	-	TRBJ2-2	CASRRGHIMNTGELFF	TGTGCCAGCAGGAGAGGACATATCATGAACACCGGGGAGCTGTTTTTT
TRBV5-8	TRBD1	-	TRBJ1-1	CASSLDRGRAEAFF	TGTGCCAGCAGCTTGGACAGGGGCCGGGCTGAAGCTTTCTTT
TRBV18	-	many	TRBJ1-1	CASSPRSQNTEAFF	TGTGCCAGCTCACCACGTTCGCAGAACACTGAAGCTTTCTTT
TRBV5-5	TRBD2	many	TRBJ2-7	CASSLGVSGGYEQYF	TGTGCCAGCAGCTTGGGGGTTAGCGGGGGATACGAGCAGTACTTC
TRBV7-9	-	many	TRBJ1-2	CASSLRGHGYTF	TGTGCCAGCAGCTTACGGGGTCATGGCTACACCTTC
TRBV20-1	-	few	TRBJ2-7	CSARDQRGYEQYF	TGCAGTGCTAGAGATCAACGCGGGTACGAGCAGTACTTC
TRBV20-1	TRBD2	-	TRBJ2-1	CSAMRLAVDNEQFF	TGCAGTGCCATGCGACTAGCGGTCGACAATGAGCAGTTCTTC
TRBV18	-	few	TRBJ1-6	CASSPGGSVSPLHF	TGTGCCAGCTCACCAGGTGGATCGGTTTCACCCCTCCACTTT
TRBV11-3	-	-	TRBJ2-7	CASSLTGTREQYF	TGTGCCAGCAGCTTGACAGGGACTCGGGAGCAGTACTTC